Below, 30 T cell receptor beta chains from the same sample are listed, as sequenced in a study of cytomegalovirus exposure and HLA in healthy donors. Measured with immunoSEQ multiplex PCR; TCRdb has only the in-frame clones, and not every one. The data contain approximately 150,000 clones, 87% of them singletons. Sample: PBMCs. The receptors were sampled from a young woman in good health and CMV-seronegative.

The gene calls are TRBV27 and TRBJ1-5; TRBD1 matches at 7 bases. Germline loops: CDR1 MNHEY, CDR2 SMNVEV (reference sequence). Trimming at V came to 4 bases and at J to 8 bases, leaving 11 bases not matched to a gene. The CDR3 runs 15 residues. The CDR3 spells CASSWTGNPGEPQHF. CDR3 sequence (DNA): TGTGCCAGCAGTTGGACAGGAAACCCCGGCGAGCCCCAGCATTTT.

J is TRBJ2-7 and V is TRBV5-1, with 7 nucleotides matching TRBD1. After removal of 2 bases from V and 5 bases from J, the junction contained 10 bases not matched to a gene. The CDR3 loop spans 15 amino acids. Per the germline V gene, CDR1 is SGHRS and CDR2 is YFSETQ. The CDR3: CASSFEGAALDEQYF. The CDR3 DNA reads as TGCGCCAGCAGCTTTGAGGGGGCAGCGTTGGACGAGCAGTACTTC.

The chain is built from TRBV6-5 and TRBJ2-2; TRBD2 aligns across 8 bases. Trimming removed 6 bases from V and 7 bases from J; junction bases left unmatched: 10. CDR3 length: 15 residues. CDR1 is MNHEY, CDR2 SVGAGI, per germline. The CDR3 DNA follows: TGTGCCAGCAGCGGAACGGGACTAGTTGGCGGGGAGCTGTTTTTT. The encoded protein is CASSGTGLVGGELFF.

The rearrangement links TRBV5-3 to TRBJ2-3, with D possibly matching TRBD2 (6 bases). Being an ORF, TRBV5-3 has a function that is uncertain. The CDR3 totals 14 residues. V shed 4 bases and J shed 0 bases, with 9 bases lying between them. CDR3 sequence reads: CARSGRGSTDTQYF. CDR3 DNA sequence: TGTGCCAGAAGCGGGCGGGGTAGCACAGATACGCAGTATTTT.

The V call is TRBV4-2, the J call TRBJ2-1, with TRBD2 matching over 12 bases. The V segment lost 2 bases and the J segment 5 bases; nucleotides outside the gene matches: 10. The CDR3 totals 18 residues. Germline V lookup: CDR1 LGHNA, CDR2 YNFKEQ. CDR3 loop: CASSQQSSGGDLDNEQFF. The CDR3 coding sequence is TGTGCCAGCAGCCAACAATCTAGCGGGGGGGACTTGGACAATGAGCAGTTCTTC.

By frequency in the sample, this clone is medium-sized (0.01 to 0.1%). The J gene is TRBJ2-5, the V gene TRBV6-1, with TRBD1 matching 9 bases. J lost 5 bases, V lost 4 bases, and 5 bases had no gene match. CDR1 MNHNS and CDR2 SASEGT come from the germline V gene. The CDR3 is 14 residues long. This CDR3 is CASSGGTGWETQYF. The CDR3, as DNA: TGTGCCAGCAGTGGAGGGACAGGGTGGGAGACCCAGTACTTC.

CDR3 coding DNA: TGTGCCAGCAGGGGACAGGCTGCCGGAAACACCATATATTTT. Protein product: CASRGQAAGNTIYF. V is TRBV6-1 and J is TRBJ1-3; TRBD1 matches 8 bases. This CDR3 spans 14 amino acids. The trim removed 6 bases at V and 4 bases at J, leaving 5 bases unmatched. CDR1 is MNHNS and CDR2 is SASEGT in the germline V gene.

J is TRBJ2-3 and V is TRBV4-1; perhaps TRBD2 as D (6 bases). V was pared by 0 bases and J by 4 bases, with 17 bases between. There are 17 residues in the CDR3. Germline V lookup: CDR1 MGHRA, CDR2 YSYEKL. CDR3 in amino acids: CASSQDQLGGLADTQYF. For the CDR3, the DNA is TGCGCCAGCAGCCAAGATCAACTGGGGGGTTTGGCAGATACGCAGTATTTT.

Remarks on this clone: The identical CDR3 is also encoded by other nucleotide sequences in the sample. V is TRBV2 and J is TRBJ2-5; 7 bases are shared with TRBD1. The CDR3 sequence is 13 residues long. J was trimmed by 5 bases and V by 3 bases; bases with no gene match: 3. The germline V gene has CDR1 SNHLY and CDR2 FYNNEI. CDR3 coding DNA: TGTGCCAGCAGTGAGAGGGGGCAGGAGACCCAGTACTTC. Translating it yields CASSERGQETQYF.

For this clone: Germline is not matched at one junction end, which may reflect a read error. The chain carries TRBV5-6 and TRBJ1-6; maybe TRBD1 (6 bases). This CDR3 has 11 residues. CDR1 and CDR2 from the germline V gene are SGHDT and YYEEEE. DNA for the CDR3: TGTGCCAGCAGCACTGGTTCGGGACACACCTTT. Its protein is CASSTGSGHTF.

The chain recombines TRBV4-1 with TRBJ2-7, with unresolved D. Trimming removed 0 bases from V and 7 bases from J, with 7 bases in between. The CDR3 spans 12 residues. Germline lookup yields CDR1 MGHRA and CDR2 YSYEKL. CDR3 bases: TGCGCCAGCAGCCAAGATAATCTGGAGCAGTACTTC. Translating gives CASSQDNLEQYF.

This chain joins TRBV19 and TRBJ1-4; maybe TRBD1 (6 bases). There are 13 residues in the CDR3. CDR1 and CDR2 from the germline V gene are LNHDA and SQIVND (reference sequence). Deletions cut 2 bases from V and 5 bases from J, with 6 bases between. CDR3 sequence (DNA): TGTGCCAGTAGTATACAGGGGAATGAAAAACTGTTTTTT. It yields the protein CASSIQGNEKLFF.

The genes are TRBV7-9 and TRBJ1-2, with D perhaps matching TRBD1 (5 bases). This CDR3 region has 14 residues. Trimming removed 1 base at V and 6 bases at J, with 12 bases between. Germline CDR1 reads SEHNR; CDR2 reads FQNEAQ (reference sequence). The CDR3 coding sequence is TGTGCCAGCAGCTTAGGTCGGCAGGGCAATGGCTACACCTTC. Translating it yields CASSLGRQGNGYTF.

This chain uses TRBV19 with TRBJ1-1; TRBD1 aligns across 8 bases. After removal of 7 bases from V and 1 base from J, the junction contained 8 bases not matched to a gene. Germline V CDR1 and CDR2: LNHDA, SQIVND (reference sequence). CDR3 length: 15 residues. The CDR3 nucleotides read TGTGCCAGTAAGAGACAGGGGAAAGGGAACACTGAAGCTTTCTTT. Translating it yields CASKRQGKGNTEAFF.

This chain joins TRBV14 and TRBJ2-1, with a tentative D call TRBD1 (7 bases). The ends were cut back, 0 bases at V and 13 bases at J, with 13 bases in the middle. The CDR3 spans 13 residues. Germline values: CDR1 SGHDN, CDR2 FVKESK. The CDR3, as DNA: TGTGCCAGCAGCCAAGAGGGGGGACAGCCCCAGTTCTTC. Encoded protein: CASSQEGGQPQFF.

V is TRBV27 and J is TRBJ2-3, with a possible D match to TRBD1 (5 bases). The CDR3 is 12 amino acids. The germline V gene has CDR1 MNHEY and CDR2 SMNVEV (reference sequence). Deletions cut 6 bases from V and 4 bases from J, with 8 bases between. CDR3 nucleotide sequence: TGTGCCAGCAGACAAGGGGCAGATACGCAGTATTTT. It encodes CASRQGADTQYF.

The V call is TRBV11-2, the J call TRBJ1-6; a possible D gene is TRBD1 (6 bases). The CDR3 is 18 amino acids. The germline V gene encodes CDR1 SGHAT and CDR2 FQNNGV. V dropped 3 bases and J dropped 10 bases, with 25 bases sitting between them. The CDR3 DNA reads TGTGCCAGCAGCTTTCGACAGGCAGGGTTGAGATTAGAATCACCCCTCCACTTT. Its protein product is CASSFRQAGLRLESPLHF.

The chain carries TRBV19 and TRBJ2-6; D not certain. Trimming pared 5 bases from V and 2 bases from J, leaving 4 bases between. The length of the CDR3 is 13 residues. Germline V gives CDR1 LNHDA, CDR2 SQIVND (reference sequence). In DNA form, the CDR3 reads TGTGCCAGTAGTCTCCCTGGGGCCAACGTCCTGACTTTC. This sequence encodes CASSLPGANVLTF.

This sequence joins TRBV5-1 and TRBJ1-6; 7 nucleotides match TRBD1. The CDR3 extends over 15 amino acids. V shed 6 bases, J shed 6 bases, and the junction held 9 bases outside the gene matches. CDR1 SGHRS and CDR2 YFSETQ come from the germline V gene. This CDR3 reads CASKSQGGSNSPLHF. The CDR3 coding sequence is TGCGCCAGCAAATCTCAGGGGGGCTCTAATTCACCCCTCCACTTT.

The V gene is TRBV7-8, the J gene TRBJ2-3; 9 nucleotides agree with TRBD2. There are 16 residues in the CDR3. V shed 1 base, J shed 2 bases, and the junction held 4 bases outside the gene matches. Germline V gives CDR1 SGHVS, CDR2 FQNEAQ. The CDR3 loop reads CASSLEAGGITDTQYF. The CDR3 DNA reads TGTGCCAGCAGCTTAGAGGCGGGGGGGATCACAGATACGCAGTATTTT. Combining the CDR3 with reference TRBV7-8 and TRBJ2-3 gives the whole variable domain GAGVSQSPRYKVAKRGQDVALRCDPISGHVSLFWYQQALGQGPEFLTYFQNEAQLDKSGLPSDRFFAERPEGSVSTLKIQRTQQEDSAVYLCASSLEAGGITDTQYFGPGTRLTVL.

V gene TRBV7-9 combines with J gene TRBJ1-4, with D maybe TRBD1 (6 bases). This CDR3 region has 17 residues. V dropped 5 bases and J dropped 4 bases, with 20 bases sitting between them. From germline, CDR1 is SEHNR and CDR2 FQNEAQ (reference sequence). The DNA of the CDR3 is TGTGCCAGCAGCGCCCCCGGACAGCCCGACATTAATGAAAAACTGTTTTTT. The encoded protein is CASSAPGQPDINEKLFF. The complete variable domain, with remaining parts taken from reference TRBV7-9 and TRBJ1-4, reads DTGVSQNPRHKITKRGQNVTFRCDPISEHNRLYWYRQTLGQGPEFLTYFQNEAQLEKSRLLSDRFSAERPKGSFSTLEIQRTEQGDSAMYLCASSAPGQPDINEKLFFGSGTQLSVL.

The rearrangement joins TRBV4-2 to TRBJ2-7; D is undetermined. Trimming shortened V by 0 bases and J by 2 bases, and 17 bases separated the two germline ends. Germline CDR1 is LGHNA and CDR2 is YNFKEQ. CDR3 length: 17 amino acids. CDR3 in DNA: TGTGCCAGCAGCCAAGAGGTTCACGGGTCCGGTACCTACGAGCAGTACTTC. Its translation is CASSQEVHGSGTYEQYF.

J is TRBJ2-1 and V is TRBV4-3; D call uncertain. V gave up 0 bases and J gave up 1 base, with 7 bases separating them. The CDR3 length is 15 residues. Germline CDR1 LGHNA, CDR2 YSLEER. The CDR3 coding sequence is TGCGCCAGCAGCCAAGATGAAGCTTCCTACAATGAGCAGTTCTTC. Translation gives CASSQDEASYNEQFF.

The gene calls are TRBV6-6 and TRBJ1-1, with D perhaps TRBD1 (6 bases). CDR3 length equals 12 residues. The V gene lost 2 bases and the J gene lost 7 bases, with 8 bases spanning the gap. Looked up from germline, CDR1 is MNHNY and CDR2 is SVGAGI (reference sequence). The CDR3 DNA sequence: TGTGCCAGCAGTTACACGGACAGTGAAGCTTTCTTT. This translates into CASSYTDSEAFF.

This sequence joins TRBV4-2 and TRBJ2-3, with TRBD2 matching over 8 bases. From germline, CDR1 is LGHNA and CDR2 YNFKEQ. V lost 1 base and J lost 3; bases outside the gene matches: 3. The CDR3 has 15 amino acids. For the CDR3, the DNA is TGTGCCAGCAGCCAAGTGGTAGCGGGGACAGATACGCAGTATTTT. It codes for CASSQVVAGTDTQYF.

This clone has more than one count but fewer than ten. This chain uses TRBV4-1 with TRBJ2-7; TRBD1 agrees at 7 bases. CDR1 and CDR2 from the germline V gene are MGHRA and YSYEKL. CDR3 size: 13 residues. V shed 4 bases and J 4 bases; nucleotides not matched to a gene: 4. In nucleotides, the CDR3 is TGCGCCAGCAGCCTCGACAGGGATTACGAGCAGTACTTC. Translation gives CASSLDRDYEQYF.

The V gene is TRBV18, the J gene TRBJ1-1; the D is unclear. With 2 bases removed from V and 4 bases from J, the gap between germline ends came to 11 bases. This CDR3 spans 14 amino acids. The germline CDR1 and CDR2 sequences are KGHSH and LQKENI. The CDR3 spells CASSPSAPVTEAFF. CDR3 nucleotide sequence: TGTGCCAGCTCACCATCTGCCCCGGTCACTGAAGCTTTCTTT.

The chain joins TRBV6-1 to TRBJ2-2; 10 nucleotides agree with TRBD2. This CDR3 has 16 residues. Looked up from germline, CDR1 is MNHNS and CDR2 is SASEGT. The ends lost 2 bases at V and 4 bases at J; junction bases unmatched: 4. This CDR3 reads CASSELAGVSTGELFF. The CDR3 nucleotides read TGTGCCAGCAGTGAACTAGCGGGGGTTAGCACCGGGGAGCTGTTTTTT.

The V and J genes are TRBV6-5 and TRBJ2-5; 10 positions match TRBD1. The CDR3 extends over 14 amino acids. From germline, CDR1 is MNHEY and CDR2 SVGAGI. V shed 5 bases and J 5 bases; nucleotides not matched to a gene: 5. Written as DNA, the CDR3 is TGTGCCAGCAGTCTGACAGGGGGCGAGGAGACCCAGTACTTC. Protein: CASSLTGGEETQYF.

The V and J genes are TRBV4-2 and TRBJ1-3; D gene uncertain. The CDR3 consists of 21 residues. Trimming pared 4 bases from V and 0 bases from J, leaving 28 bases between. From germline, CDR1 is LGHNA and CDR2 YNFKEQ. CDR3 residues: CASSLAAFNHLQRSSGNTIYF. DNA of the CDR3: TGTGCCAGCAGCCTCGCAGCTTTCAATCACCTGCAACGGAGCTCTGGAAACACCATATATTTT.